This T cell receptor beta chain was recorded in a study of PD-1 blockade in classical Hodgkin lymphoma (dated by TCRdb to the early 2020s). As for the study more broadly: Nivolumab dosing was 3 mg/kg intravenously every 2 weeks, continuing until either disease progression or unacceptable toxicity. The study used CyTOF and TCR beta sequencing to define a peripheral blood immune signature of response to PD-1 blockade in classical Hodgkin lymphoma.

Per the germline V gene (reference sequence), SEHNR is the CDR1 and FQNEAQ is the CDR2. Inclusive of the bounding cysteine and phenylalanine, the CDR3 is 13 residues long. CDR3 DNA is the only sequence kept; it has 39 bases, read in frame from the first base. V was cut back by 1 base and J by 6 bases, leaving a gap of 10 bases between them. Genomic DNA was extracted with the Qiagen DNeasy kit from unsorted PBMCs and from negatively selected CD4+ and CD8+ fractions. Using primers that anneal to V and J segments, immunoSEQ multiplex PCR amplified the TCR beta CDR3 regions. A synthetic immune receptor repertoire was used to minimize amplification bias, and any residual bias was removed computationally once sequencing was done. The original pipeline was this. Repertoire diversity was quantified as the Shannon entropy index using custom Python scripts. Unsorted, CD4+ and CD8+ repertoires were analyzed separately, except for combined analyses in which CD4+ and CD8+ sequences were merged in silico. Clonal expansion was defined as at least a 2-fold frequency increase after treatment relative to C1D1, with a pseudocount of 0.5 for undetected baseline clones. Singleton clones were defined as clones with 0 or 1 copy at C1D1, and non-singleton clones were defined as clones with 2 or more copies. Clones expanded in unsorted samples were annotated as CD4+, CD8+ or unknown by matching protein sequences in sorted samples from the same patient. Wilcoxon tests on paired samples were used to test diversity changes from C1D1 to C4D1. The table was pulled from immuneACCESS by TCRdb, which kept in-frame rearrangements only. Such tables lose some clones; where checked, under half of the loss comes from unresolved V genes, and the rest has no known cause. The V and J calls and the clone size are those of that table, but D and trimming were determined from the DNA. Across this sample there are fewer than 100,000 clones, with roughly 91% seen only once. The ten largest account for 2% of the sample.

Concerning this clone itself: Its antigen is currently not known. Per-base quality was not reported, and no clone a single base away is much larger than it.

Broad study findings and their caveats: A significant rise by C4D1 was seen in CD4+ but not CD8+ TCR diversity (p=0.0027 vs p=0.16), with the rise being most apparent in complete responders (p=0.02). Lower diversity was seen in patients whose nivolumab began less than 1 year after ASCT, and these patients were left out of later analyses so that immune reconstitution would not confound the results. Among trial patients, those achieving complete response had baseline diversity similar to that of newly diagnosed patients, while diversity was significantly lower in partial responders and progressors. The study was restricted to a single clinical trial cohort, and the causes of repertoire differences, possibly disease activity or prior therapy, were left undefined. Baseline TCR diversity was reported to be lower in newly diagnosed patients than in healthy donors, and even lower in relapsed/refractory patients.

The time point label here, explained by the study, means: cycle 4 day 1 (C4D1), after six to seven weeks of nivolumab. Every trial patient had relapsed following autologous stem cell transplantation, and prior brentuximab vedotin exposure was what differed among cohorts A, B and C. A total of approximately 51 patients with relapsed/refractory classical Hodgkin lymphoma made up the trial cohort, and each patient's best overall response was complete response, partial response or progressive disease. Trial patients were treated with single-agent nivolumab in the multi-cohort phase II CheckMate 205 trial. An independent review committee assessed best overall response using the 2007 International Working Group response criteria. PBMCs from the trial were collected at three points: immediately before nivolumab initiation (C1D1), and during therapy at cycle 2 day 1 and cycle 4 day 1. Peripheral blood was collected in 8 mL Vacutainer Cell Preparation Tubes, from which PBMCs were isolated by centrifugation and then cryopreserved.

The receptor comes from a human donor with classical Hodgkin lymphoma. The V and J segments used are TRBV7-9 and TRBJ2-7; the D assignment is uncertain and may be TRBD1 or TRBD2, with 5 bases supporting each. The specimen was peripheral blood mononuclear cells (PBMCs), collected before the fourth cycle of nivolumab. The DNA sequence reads TGTGCCAGCAGCTTAGGGGGGAATGTCGAGCAGTACTTC. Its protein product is CASSLGGNVEQYF.